Given below is one TCR beta chain in context. The table came from immunoSEQ multiplex PCR; TCRdb's copy has only in-frame clones and leaves some out. The table shows approximately 160,000 clones, with 80% to 90% occurring only once. The sample is drawn from a study of blood T cell repertoires in COVID-19. About the study: The study drew acute and convalescent COVID-19 samples from the United States, Italy and Spain. In each case, the material was cDNA or gDNA derived from T cells, B-cell-depleted T cells, or PBMCs.

This receptor was taken from a woman aged 60-70 years with COVID-19, enrolled during active disease. Sequenced input: peripheral blood.

Here the CDR3 reads CASSPPGQGWVAFF. The CDR3 DNA follows: TGTGCCAGCAGCCCCCCTGGACAGGGGTGGGTAGCTTTCTTT. The J gene is TRBJ1-1, the V gene TRBV11-1; 9 positions agree with TRBD1. The trim removed 5 bases at V and 10 bases at J, leaving 11 bases unmatched. This CDR3 spans 14 amino acids. Germline V gene sequence: CDR1 SGHAT, CDR2 FQDESV (reference sequence). Drawing the rest from reference TRBV11-1 and TRBJ1-1, the complete variable domain is EAEVAQSPRYKITEKSQAVAFWCDPISGHATLYWYRQILGQGPELLVQFQDESVVDDSQLPKDRFSAERLKGVDSTLKIQPAELGDSAMYLCASSPPGQGWVAFFGQGTRLTVV.